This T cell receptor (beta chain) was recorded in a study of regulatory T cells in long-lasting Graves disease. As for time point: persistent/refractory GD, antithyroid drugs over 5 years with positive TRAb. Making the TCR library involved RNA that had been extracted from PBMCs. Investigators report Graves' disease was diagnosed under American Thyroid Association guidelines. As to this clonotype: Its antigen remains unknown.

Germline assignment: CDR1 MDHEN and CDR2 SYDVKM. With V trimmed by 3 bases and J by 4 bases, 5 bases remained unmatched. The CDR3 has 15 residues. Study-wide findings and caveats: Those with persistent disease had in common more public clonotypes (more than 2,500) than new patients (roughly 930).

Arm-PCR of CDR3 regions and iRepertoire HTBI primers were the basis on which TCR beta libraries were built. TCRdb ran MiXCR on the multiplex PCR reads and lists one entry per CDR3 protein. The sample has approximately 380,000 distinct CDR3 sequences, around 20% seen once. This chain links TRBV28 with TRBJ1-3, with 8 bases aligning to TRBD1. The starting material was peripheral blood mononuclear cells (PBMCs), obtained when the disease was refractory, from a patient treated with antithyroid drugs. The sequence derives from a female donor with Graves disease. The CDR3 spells CASSFRQGRGNTIYF. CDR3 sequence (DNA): TGTGCCAGCAGTTTCAGACAGGGGAGAGGAAACACCATATATTTT.